This T cell receptor beta chain was obtained from a study of shared clonotypes between healthy human individuals. Study-wide context: Three plates each covered CD4 naive and memory; CD8 naive two, CD8 memory one.

V trimming: 10 bases; J trimming: 0 bases; junction bases outside the gene matches: 11. This CDR3 is built from 16 residues. CDR1 WNHNN and CDR2 SYGVQD come from the germline V gene (reference sequence). Sequencing was performed with immunoSEQ multiplex PCR; in TCRdb, only in-frame clones are kept and a portion is missing. The sample has about 360,000 clones; less than 75% are singletons. Donors comprised healthy HIV-negative adults lacking recent acute infections or vaccinations. This rearrangement joins TRBV10-1 to TRBJ2-1, with TRBD2 matching 8 bases. Sequencing was done on a sample of memory CD4+ T cells sorted from blood. The sample's subset: CD45RA-negative fraction. The source is a young man in good health. CDR3 nucleotides: TGCGCCACGGCGGGAGGAAATTATAGCTCCTACAATGAGCAGTTCTTC. Residues: CATAGGNYSSYNEQFF.